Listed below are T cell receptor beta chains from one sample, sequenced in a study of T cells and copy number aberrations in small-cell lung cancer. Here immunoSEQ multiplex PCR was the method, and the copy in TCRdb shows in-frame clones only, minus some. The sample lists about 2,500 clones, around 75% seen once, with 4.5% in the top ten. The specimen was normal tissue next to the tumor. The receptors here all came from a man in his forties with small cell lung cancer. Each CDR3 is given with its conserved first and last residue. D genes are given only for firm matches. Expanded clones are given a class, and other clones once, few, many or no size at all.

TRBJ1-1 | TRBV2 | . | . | CASSDIYRDNTEAFF | TGTGCCAGCAGTGATATATACAGGGACAACACTGAAGCTTTCTTT
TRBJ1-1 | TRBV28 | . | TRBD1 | CASSSSGTGPNTEAFF | TGTGCCAGCAGCTCTTCCGGGACAGGTCCGAACACTGAAGCTTTCTTT
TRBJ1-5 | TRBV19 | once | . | CASSIPGAGGNQPQHF | TGTGCCAGTAGTATCCCGGGGGCGGGTGGCAATCAGCCCCAGCATTTT
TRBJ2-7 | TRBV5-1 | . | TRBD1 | CASSLGPRTGGIGEQYF | TGCGCCAGCAGCTTGGGCCCCCGGACAGGGGGCATAGGCGAGCAGTACTTC
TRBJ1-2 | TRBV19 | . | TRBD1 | CASSPGTGNYGYTF | TGTGCCAGTAGTCCGGGGACAGGGAACTATGGCTACACCTTC
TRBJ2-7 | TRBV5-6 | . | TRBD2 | CASSPGLTIPEQYF | TGTGCCAGCAGCCCGGGACTAACGATCCCCGAGCAGTACTTC
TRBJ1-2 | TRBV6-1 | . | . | CASSEGGFRNYGYTF | TGTGCCAGCAGTGAAGGAGGGTTCCGTAACTATGGCTACACCTTC
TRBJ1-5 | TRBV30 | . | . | CAWSVKGDHLRNQPQHF | TGTGCCTGGAGTGTTAAGGGGGACCACTTACGAAATCAGCCCCAGCATTTT
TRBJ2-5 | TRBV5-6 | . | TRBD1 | CASSLNGQGASKETQYF | TGTGCCAGCAGCTTGAATGGACAGGGGGCGAGTAAAGAGACCCAGTACTTC
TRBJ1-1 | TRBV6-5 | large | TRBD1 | CASSPGTGVSTEAFF | TGTGCCAGCAGCCCCGGGACAGGGGTTTCCACTGAAGCTTTCTTT
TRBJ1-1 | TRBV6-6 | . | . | CASSQIRGGTEAFF | TGTGCCAGCAGTCAAATCCGGGGAGGGACTGAAGCTTTCTTT
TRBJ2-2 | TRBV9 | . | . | CASSPRDRIQGTGELFF | TGTGCCAGCAGCCCCCGAGACAGGATCCAAGGGACCGGGGAGCTGTTTTTT
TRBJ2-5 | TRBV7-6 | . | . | CASSPNPGKETQYF | TGTGCCAGCAGCCCTAACCCGGGAAAAGAGACCCAGTACTTC
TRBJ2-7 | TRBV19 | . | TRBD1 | CASSRQGKNEQYF | TGTGCCAGTAGTAGACAGGGGAAGAACGAGCAGTACTTC
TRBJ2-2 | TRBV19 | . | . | CASSPDYYTGELFF | TGTGCCAGTAGCCCGGACTATTACACCGGGGAGCTGTTTTTT
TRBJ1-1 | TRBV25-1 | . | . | CASSAGNTEAFF | TGTGCCAGCAGCGCAGGGAACACTGAAGCTTTCTTT
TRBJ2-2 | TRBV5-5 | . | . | CASSLDHRMPNTGELFF | TGTGCCAGCAGCTTGGACCATAGGATGCCGAACACCGGGGAGCTGTTTTTT
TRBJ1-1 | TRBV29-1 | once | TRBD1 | CSGEGQSSPEGMNTEAFF | TGCAGCGGGGAGGGACAGTCAAGTCCTGAGGGAATGAACACTGAAGCTTTCTTT
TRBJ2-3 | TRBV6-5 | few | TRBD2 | CASKESGSVDTQYF | TGTGCCAGCAAAGAGAGCGGGAGTGTCGATACGCAGTATTTT
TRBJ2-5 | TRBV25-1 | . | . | CASRVTGTQYF | TGTGCCAGCAGGGTTACGGGGACCCAGTACTTC
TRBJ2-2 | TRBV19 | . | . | CASSSVVRDPGELFF | TGTGCCAGTAGCTCGGTGGTGCGAGATCCCGGGGAGCTGTTTTTT
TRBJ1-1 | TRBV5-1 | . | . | CASSWSGSNTEAFF | TGCGCCAGCAGCTGGTCCGGGTCGAACACTGAAGCTTTCTTT
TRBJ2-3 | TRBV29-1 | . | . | CSVGAGTRTDTQYF | TGCAGCGTTGGGGCAGGGACCCGCACAGATACGCAGTATTTT
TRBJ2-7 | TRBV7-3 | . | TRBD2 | CASSWTSGSSYEQYF | TGTGCCAGCAGCTGGACTAGCGGGAGCTCCTACGAGCAGTACTTC
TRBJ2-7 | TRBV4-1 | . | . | CASSQAGFYEQYF | TGCGCCAGCAGCCAAGCCGGGTTCTACGAGCAGTACTTC
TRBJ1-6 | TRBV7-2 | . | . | CASSLSDYSPLHF | TGTGCCAGCAGCTTGAGCGACTATTCACCCCTCCACTTT
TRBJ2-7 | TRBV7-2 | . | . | CASSTYLRGYEQYF | TGTGCCAGCAGCACGTACCTCCGGGGCTACGAGCAGTACTTC
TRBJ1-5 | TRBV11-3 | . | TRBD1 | CASSYDRHGGQGRQPQHF | TGTGCCAGCAGCTACGATCGCCATGGGGGACAGGGTCGTCAGCCCCAGCATTTT
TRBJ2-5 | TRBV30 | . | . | CAWSKGNTGQETQYF | TGTGCCTGGAGTAAAGGGAACACCGGCCAAGAGACCCAGTACTTC
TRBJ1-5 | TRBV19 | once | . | CASTDSNQPQHF | TGTGCCAGTACGGACAGCAATCAGCCCCAGCATTTT
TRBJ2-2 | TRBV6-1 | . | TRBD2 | CASSENMSGGANTGELFF | TGTGCCAGCAGTGAAAACATGAGCGGGGGGGCGAACACCGGGGAGCTGTTTTTT
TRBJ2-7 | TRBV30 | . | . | CAWSSGTTYEQYF | TGTGCCTGGAGTAGCGGAACGACCTACGAGCAGTACTTC
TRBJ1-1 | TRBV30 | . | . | CAWSVTQNTEAFF | TGTGCCTGGAGTGTAACCCAGAACACTGAAGCTTTCTTT
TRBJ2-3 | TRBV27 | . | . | CASSYEGTHTDTQYF | TGTGCCAGCAGTTACGAGGGTACCCACACAGATACGCAGTATTTT
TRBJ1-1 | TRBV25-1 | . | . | CASRKGGTEAFF | TGTGCCAGCAGAAAAGGGGGCACTGAAGCTTTCTTT
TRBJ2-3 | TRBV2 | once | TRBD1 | CASSGRTGITDTQYF | TGTGCCAGCAGTGGGCGGACAGGGATCACAGATACGCAGTATTTT
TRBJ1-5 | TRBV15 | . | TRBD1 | CATSRDGQGGNQPQHF | TGTGCCACCAGCAGAGATGGACAGGGCGGCAATCAGCCCCAGCATTTT
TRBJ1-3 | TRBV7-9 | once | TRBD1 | CASRPTGGGNTIYF | TGTGCCAGCAGACCGACAGGGGGTGGAAACACCATATATTTT
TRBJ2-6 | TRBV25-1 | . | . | CASSDPNSGANVLTF | TGTGCCAGCAGTGACCCTAATTCTGGGGCCAACGTCCTGACTTTC
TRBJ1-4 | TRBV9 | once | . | CASSPGTVDEKLFF | TGTGCCAGCAGCCCGGGGACGGTAGATGAAAAACTGTTTTTT
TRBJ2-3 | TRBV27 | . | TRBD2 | CASLPGGGASAQYF | TGTGCCAGCCTCCCGGGCGGGGGGGCCTCGGCGCAGTATTTT
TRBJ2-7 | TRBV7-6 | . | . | CASSPREGANEQYF | TGTGCCAGCAGCCCCCGTGAAGGGGCGAACGAGCAGTACTTC
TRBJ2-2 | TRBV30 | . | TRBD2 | CAWSTGTSGKAGELFF | TGTGCCTGGAGTACCGGGACTAGCGGGAAGGCCGGGGAGCTGTTTTTT
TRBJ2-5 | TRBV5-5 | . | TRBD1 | CASSLATGEETQYF | TGTGCCAGCAGCTTGGCCACAGGGGAAGAGACCCAGTACTTC
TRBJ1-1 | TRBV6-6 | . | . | CASRDTMNTEAFF | TGTGCCAGCAGGGACACCATGAACACTGAAGCTTTCTTT
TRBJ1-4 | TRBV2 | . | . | CASSDGLTNEKLFF | TGTGCCAGCAGTGATGGGTTAACTAATGAAAAACTGTTTTTT
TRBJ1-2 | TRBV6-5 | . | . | CASSLTWAGGYTF | TGTGCCAGCAGTCTTACTTGGGCAGGCGGCTACACCTTC
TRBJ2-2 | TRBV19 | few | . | CASRPGSANTGELFF | TGTGCCAGTAGACCAGGTTCCGCGAACACCGGGGAGCTGTTTTTT
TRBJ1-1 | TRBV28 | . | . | CASSLYRVMNTEAFF | TGTGCCAGCAGTTTATATAGGGTAATGAACACTGAAGCTTTCTTT
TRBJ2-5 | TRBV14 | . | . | CASSQESQGSETQYF | TGTGCCAGCAGCCAAGAGTCTCAGGGTTCAGAGACCCAGTACTTC
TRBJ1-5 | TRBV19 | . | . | CASSLNRDQPQHF | TGTGCCAGTAGTCTAAACCGGGATCAGCCCCAGCATTTT
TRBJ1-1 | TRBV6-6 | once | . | CASSPTGNTEAFF | TGTGCCAGCAGCCCGACAGGGAACACTGAAGCTTTCTTT
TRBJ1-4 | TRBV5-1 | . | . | CASSLGEGSGEKLFF | TGCGCCAGCAGCTTGGGGGAGGGGTCTGGTGAAAAACTGTTTTTT
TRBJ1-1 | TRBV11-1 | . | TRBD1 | CASSLGGSGGARFRTEAFF | TGTGCCAGCAGCTTAGGTGGATCAGGGGGCGCGAGATTTCGCACTGAAGCTTTCTTT
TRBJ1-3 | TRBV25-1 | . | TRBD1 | CASSESRQGSENTIYF | TGTGCCAGCAGTGAATCCAGACAGGGGAGTGAAAACACCATATATTTT
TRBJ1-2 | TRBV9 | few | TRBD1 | CASSPRWTGDRGYTF | TGTGCCAGCAGCCCAAGGTGGACAGGGGATCGTGGCTACACCTTC
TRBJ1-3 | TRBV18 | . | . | CASSPRTEPSGNTIYF | TGTGCCAGCTCACCCAGGACGGAACCCTCTGGAAACACCATATATTTT